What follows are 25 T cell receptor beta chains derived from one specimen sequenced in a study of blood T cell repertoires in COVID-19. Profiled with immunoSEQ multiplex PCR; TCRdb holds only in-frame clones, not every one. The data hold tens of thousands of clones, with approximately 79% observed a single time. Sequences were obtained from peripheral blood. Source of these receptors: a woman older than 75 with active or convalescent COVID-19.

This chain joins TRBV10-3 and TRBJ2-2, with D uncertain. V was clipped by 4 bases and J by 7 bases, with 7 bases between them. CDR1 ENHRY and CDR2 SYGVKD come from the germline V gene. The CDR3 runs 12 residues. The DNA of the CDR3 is TGTGCCATCAGTGGACTCTACGGGGAGCTGTTTTTT. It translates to CAISGLYGELFF.

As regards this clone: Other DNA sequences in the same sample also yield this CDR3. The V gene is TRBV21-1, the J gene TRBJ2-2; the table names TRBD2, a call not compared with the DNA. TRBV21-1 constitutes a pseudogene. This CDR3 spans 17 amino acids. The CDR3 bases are TGTGCCAGCAGCAAAGTGATAGGCGGGGGGGCTACCGGGGAGCTGTTTTTT. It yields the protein CASSKVIGGGATGELFF.

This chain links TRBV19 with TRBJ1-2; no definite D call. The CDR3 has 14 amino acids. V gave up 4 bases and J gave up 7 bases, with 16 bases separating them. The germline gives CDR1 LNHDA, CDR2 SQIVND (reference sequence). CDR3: CASSSPGSMGGYTF. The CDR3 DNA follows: TGTGCCAGTAGTAGCCCGGGATCAATGGGTGGCTACACCTTC.

In DNA, the CDR3 is TGCGCCAGCAGCCAAGAAGGTTCACAGAGCTACGAGCAGTACTTC. The encoded protein is CASSQEGSQSYEQYF. The chain combines TRBV4-3 with TRBJ2-7; no firm D call. Between the trimmed V and J ends, which lost 0 bases and 3 bases, there was a span of 12 bases. CDR1 and CDR2 (germline): LGHNA, YSLEER. This CDR3 contains 15 residues.

CDR3 in amino acids: CASSLRGNEKLFF. CDR3 DNA: TGTGCCAGCAGCTTAAGGGGAAATGAAAAACTGTTTTTT. The chain has TRBV7-9 and TRBJ1-4; TRBD1 is a possible D gene (5 bases). Trimming stripped 2 bases from V and 5 bases from J, with 6 bases between. This CDR3 region has 13 residues. Germline values: CDR1 SEHNR, CDR2 FQNEAQ (reference sequence).

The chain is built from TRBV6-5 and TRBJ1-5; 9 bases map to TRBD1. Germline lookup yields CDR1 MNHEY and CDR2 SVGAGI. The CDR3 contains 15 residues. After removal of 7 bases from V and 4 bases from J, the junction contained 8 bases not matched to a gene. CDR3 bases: TGTGCCAGCAAGAGGGCGACAGGGGGAAATCAGCCCCAGCATTTT. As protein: CASKRATGGNQPQHF.

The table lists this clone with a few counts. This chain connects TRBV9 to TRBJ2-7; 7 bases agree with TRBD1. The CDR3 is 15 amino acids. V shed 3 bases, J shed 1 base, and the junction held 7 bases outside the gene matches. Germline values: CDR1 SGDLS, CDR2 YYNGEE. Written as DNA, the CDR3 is TGTGCCAGCAGCGGCGTCGAGGGGGCTTCCTACGAGCAGTACTTC. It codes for CASSGVEGASYEQYF. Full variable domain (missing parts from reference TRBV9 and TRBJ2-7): DSGVTQTPKHLITATGQRVTLRCSPRSGDLSVYWYQQSLDQGLQFLIQYYNGEERAKGNILERFSAQQFPDLHSELNLSSLELGDSALYFCASSGVEGASYEQYFGPGTRLTVT.

The CDR3 protein is CASRGQGVDQPQHF. CDR3 in DNA: TGTGCCAGCCGTGGACAGGGTGTGGATCAGCCCCAGCATTTT. V and J are TRBV18 and TRBJ1-5, with 8 bases aligning to TRBD1. The CDR3 runs 14 residues. Germline V lookup: CDR1 KGHSH, CDR2 LQKENI. The junction had 8 bases not matched to a gene; V was cut back by 8 bases and J by 5 bases.

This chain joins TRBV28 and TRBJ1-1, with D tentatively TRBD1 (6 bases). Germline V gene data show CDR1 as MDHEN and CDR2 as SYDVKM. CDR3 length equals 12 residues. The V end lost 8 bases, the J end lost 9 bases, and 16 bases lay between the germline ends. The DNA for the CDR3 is TGTGCCAGCGTAGACCGGGACACCCAAGCTTTCTTT. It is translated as CASVDRDTQAFF.

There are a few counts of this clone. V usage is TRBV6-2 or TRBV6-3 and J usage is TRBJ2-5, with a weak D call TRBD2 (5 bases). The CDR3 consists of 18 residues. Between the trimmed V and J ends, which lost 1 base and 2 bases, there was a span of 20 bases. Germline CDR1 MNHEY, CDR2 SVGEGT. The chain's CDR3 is CASSYLRRVWIQQETQYF. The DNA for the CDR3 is TGTGCCAGCAGTTACTTACGGCGGGTATGGATACAGCAAGAGACCCAGTACTTC.

CDR3 in DNA: TGTGCCAGCAGCTTAATGGGGAGTTCCGACGAGCAGTACTTC. This translates into CASSLMGSSDEQYF. The chain carries TRBV7-9 and TRBJ2-7; D might be TRBD2 (5 bases). Germline V CDR1 and CDR2: SEHNR, FQNEAQ (reference sequence). The CDR3 length is 14 residues. V lost 2 bases and J 5 bases, leaving 13 bases between the germline ends.

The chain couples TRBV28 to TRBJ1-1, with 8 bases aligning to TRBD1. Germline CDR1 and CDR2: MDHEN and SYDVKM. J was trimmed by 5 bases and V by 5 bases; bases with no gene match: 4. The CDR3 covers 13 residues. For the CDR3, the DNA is TGTGCCAGCAGTCCCAGGGGGCGGACTGAAGCTTTCTTT. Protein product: CASSPRGRTEAFF.

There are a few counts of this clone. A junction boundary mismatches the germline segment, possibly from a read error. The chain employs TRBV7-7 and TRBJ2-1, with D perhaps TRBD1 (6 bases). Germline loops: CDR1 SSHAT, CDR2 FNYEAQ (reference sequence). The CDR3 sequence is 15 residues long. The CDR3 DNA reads TGTGCTAGCAGCTTCGCCGCTCAGGGGTACAATGAGCAGTTCTTC. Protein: CASSFAAQGYNEQFF.

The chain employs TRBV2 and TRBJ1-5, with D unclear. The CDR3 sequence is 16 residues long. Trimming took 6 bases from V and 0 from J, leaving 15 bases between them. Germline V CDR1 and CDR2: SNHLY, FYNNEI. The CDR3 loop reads CASRAPGGYSNQPQHF. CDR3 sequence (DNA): TGTGCCAGCAGAGCCCCTGGAGGATATAGCAATCAGCCCCAGCATTTT. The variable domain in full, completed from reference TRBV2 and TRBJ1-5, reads EPEVTQTPSHQVTQMGQEVILRCVPISNHLYFYWYRQILGQKVEFLVSFYNNEISEKSEIFDDQFSVERPDGSNFTLKIRSTKLEDSAMYFCASRAPGGYSNQPQHFGDGTRLSIL.

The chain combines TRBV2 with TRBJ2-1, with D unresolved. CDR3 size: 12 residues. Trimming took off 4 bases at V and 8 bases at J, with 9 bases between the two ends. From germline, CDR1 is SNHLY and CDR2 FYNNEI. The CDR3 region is CASSVYGYEQFF. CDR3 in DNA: TGTGCCAGCAGTGTTTATGGCTATGAGCAGTTCTTC.

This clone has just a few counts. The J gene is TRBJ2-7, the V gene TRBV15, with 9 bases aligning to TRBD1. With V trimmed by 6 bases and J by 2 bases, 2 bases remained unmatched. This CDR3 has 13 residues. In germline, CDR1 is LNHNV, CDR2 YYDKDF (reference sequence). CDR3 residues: CATRGTGTYEQYF. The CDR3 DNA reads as TGTGCCACCAGAGGGACAGGGACCTACGAGCAGTACTTC.

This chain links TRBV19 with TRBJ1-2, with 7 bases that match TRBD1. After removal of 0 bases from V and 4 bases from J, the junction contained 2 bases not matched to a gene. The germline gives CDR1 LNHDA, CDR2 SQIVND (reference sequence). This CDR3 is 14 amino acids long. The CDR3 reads CASSIEGGTYGYTF. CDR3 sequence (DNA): TGTGCCAGTAGTATAGAAGGGGGCACCTATGGCTACACCTTC.

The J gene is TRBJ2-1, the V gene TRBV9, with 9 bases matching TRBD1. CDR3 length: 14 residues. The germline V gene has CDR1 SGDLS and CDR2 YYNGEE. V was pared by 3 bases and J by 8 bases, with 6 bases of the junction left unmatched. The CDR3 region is CASSARQGEDEQFF. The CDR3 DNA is TGTGCCAGCAGCGCTAGACAGGGGGAGGATGAGCAGTTCTTC.

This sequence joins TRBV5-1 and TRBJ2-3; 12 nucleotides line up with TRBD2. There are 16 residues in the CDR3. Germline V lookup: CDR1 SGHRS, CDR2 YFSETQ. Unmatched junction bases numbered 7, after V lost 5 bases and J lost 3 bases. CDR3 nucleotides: TGCGCCAGCAGGGACGGGACTAGCGGGCAGACAGATACGCAGTATTTT. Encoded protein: CASRDGTSGQTDTQYF.

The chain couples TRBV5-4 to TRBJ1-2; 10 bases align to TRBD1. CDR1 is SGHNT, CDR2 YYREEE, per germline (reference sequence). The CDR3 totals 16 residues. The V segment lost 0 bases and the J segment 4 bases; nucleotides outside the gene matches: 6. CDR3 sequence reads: CASSLAATGGGYGYTF. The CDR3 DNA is TGTGCCAGCAGCTTGGCGGCGACAGGGGGCGGCTATGGCTACACCTTC.

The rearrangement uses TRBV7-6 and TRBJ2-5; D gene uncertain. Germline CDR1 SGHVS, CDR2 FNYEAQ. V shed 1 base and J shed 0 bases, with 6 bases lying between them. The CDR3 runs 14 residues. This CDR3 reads CASSLDGYQETQYF. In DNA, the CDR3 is TGTGCCAGCAGCTTAGACGGTTACCAAGAGACCCAGTACTTC.

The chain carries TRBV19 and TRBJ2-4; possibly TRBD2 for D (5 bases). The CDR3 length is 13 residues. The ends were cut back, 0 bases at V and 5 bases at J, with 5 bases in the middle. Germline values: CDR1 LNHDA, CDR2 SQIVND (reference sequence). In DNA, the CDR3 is TGTGCCAGTAGTATAGAACTAGAAAACATTCAGTACTTC. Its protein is CASSIELENIQYF.

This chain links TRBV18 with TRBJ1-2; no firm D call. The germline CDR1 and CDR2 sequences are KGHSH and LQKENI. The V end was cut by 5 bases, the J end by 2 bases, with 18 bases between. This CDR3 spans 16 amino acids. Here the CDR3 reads CASSTSREETNYGYTF. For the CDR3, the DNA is TGTGCCAGCTCAACCTCTAGAGAGGAAACCAACTATGGCTACACCTTC.

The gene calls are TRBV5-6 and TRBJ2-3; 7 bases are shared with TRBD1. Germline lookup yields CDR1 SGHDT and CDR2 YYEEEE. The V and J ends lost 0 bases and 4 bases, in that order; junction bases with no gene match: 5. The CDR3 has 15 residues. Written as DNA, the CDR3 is TGTGCCAGCAGCTTGGGGACAGGTCCCTCAGATACGCAGTATTTT. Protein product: CASSLGTGPSDTQYF.

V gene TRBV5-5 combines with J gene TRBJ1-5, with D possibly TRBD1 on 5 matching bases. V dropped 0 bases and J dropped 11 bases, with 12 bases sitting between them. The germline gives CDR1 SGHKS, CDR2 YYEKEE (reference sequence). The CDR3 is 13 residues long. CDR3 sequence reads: CASSLVGREAQHF. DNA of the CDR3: TGTGCCAGCAGCTTGGTGGGGCGGGAAGCCCAGCATTTT.